This T cell receptor (beta chain) was documented in a study of early T cells in non-severe SARS-CoV-2 infection. As for the study in general: Bulk RNA from unsorted whole blood was sequenced; chains were unpaired. Points from the study as a whole: Database matching using VDJdb favored anti-spike CD8 responses, with private and CD4 specificities left missing.

cDNA molecules, individually, were tagged with unique molecular identifiers. TCRdb re-called the 5' RACE reads through MiXCR, storing one row per CDR3 protein. The sample shows over 50,000 distinct CDR3 sequences, around 12% of them seen only once. Trimming stripped 3 bases from V and 0 bases from J, with 9 bases between. Germline CDR1 reads SQVTM; CDR2 reads ANQGSEA. The CDR3 sequence is 13 residues long. This clonotype was found a few times. The antigen is unknown. The sequenced sample consisted of whole blood. The source of this sequence is an adult who was a healthcare worker with PCR-confirmed SARS-CoV-2 infection or an uninfected control (not recorded which). The chain is built from TRBV29-1 and TRBJ2-7; D is possibly TRBD1 or TRBD2 (5 bases each). DNA of the CDR3: TGCAGCGTTGAGAAAGGGACCTCCTACGAGCAGTACTTC. It encodes CSVEKGTSYEQYF.